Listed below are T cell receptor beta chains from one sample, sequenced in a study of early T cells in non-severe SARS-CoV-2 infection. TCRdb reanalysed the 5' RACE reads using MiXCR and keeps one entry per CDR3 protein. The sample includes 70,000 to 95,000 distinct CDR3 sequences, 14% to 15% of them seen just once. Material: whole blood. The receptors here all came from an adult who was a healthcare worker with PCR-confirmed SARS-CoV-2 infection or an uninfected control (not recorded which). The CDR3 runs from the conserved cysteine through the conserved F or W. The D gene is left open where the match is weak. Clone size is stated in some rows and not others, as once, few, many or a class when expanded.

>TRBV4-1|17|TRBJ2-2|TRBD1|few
CASSLKPGQGITGELFF
TGCGCCAGCAGCCTTAAACCGGGACAGGGGATCACCGGGGAGCTGTTTTTT
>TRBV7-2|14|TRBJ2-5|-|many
CASSSPPGGETQYF
TGTGCCAGCAGCTCACCGCCCGGGGGAGAGACCCAGTACTTC
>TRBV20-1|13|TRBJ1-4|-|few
CSARDRMGGGLFF
TGCAGTGCTAGAGATCGAATGGGGGGAGGACTGTTTTTT
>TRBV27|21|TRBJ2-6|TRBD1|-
CASSPMYGTGGLLSGANVLTF
TGTGCCAGCAGTCCTATGTATGGGACAGGGGGTTTGCTTTCTGGGGCCAACGTCCTGACTTTC
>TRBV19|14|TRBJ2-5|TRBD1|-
CASRPGQGQETQYF
TGTGCCAGTAGACCCGGACAGGGGCAAGAGACCCAGTACTTC
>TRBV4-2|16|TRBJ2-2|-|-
CASSPRVEFRTGELFF
TGTGCCAGCAGCCCGAGGGTAGAGTTCCGCACCGGGGAGCTGTTTTTT
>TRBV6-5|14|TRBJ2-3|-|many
CASSYYAQGDTQYF
TGTGCCAGCAGTTACTACGCACAGGGAGATACGCAGTATTTT
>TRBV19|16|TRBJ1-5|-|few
CASSMVGRGRNQPQHF
TGTGCCAGTAGTATGGTGGGCCGGGGCCGGAATCAGCCCCAGCATTTT
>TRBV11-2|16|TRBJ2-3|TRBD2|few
CASSRGTSGNIGTQYF
TGTGCCAGCAGCCGAGGGACTAGCGGAAACATTGGCACGCAGTATTTT
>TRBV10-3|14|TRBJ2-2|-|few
CAISDSTNTGELFF
TGTGCCATCAGTGACTCAACAAACACCGGGGAGCTGTTTTTT
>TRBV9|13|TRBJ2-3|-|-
CASSVVRGDTQYF
TGTGCCAGCAGCGTAGTAAGGGGAGATACGCAGTATTTT
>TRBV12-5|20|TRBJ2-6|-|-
CASGLVPLDRGNSGANVLTF
TGTGCTAGTGGTTTGGTACCATTGGACAGAGGAAACTCTGGGGCCAACGTCCTGACTTTC
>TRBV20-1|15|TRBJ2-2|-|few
CSARIQISNTGELFF
TGCAGTGCTAGGATACAGATATCGAACACCGGGGAGCTGTTTTTT
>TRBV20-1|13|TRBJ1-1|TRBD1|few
CSARDRATAEAFF
TGCAGTGCTCGGGACAGGGCCACCGCTGAAGCTTTCTTT
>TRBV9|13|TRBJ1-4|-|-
CASSVEPLKKLFF
TGTGCCAGCAGCGTAGAACCTTTGAAAAAACTGTTTTTT
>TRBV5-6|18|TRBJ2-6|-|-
CASSLGRQVRSGANVLTF
TGTGCCAGCAGCTTGGGGCGGCAGGTACGCTCTGGGGCCAACGTCCTGACTTTC
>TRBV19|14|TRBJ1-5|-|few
CASSIDGGGQPQHF
TGTGCCAGTAGTATAGATGGGGGCGGGCAGCCCCAGCATTTT
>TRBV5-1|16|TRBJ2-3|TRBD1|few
CASSPGQGARSDTQYF
TGCGCCAGCAGCCCCGGCCAGGGGGCGCGATCAGATACGCAGTATTTT
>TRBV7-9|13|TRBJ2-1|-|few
CASSLGPVNEQFF
TGTGCCAGCAGCCTGGGACCAGTCAATGAGCAGTTCTTC
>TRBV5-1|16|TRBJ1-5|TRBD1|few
CASSYGQGGGNQPQHF
TGCGCCAGCAGCTACGGCCAGGGGGGCGGCAATCAGCCCCAGCATTTT
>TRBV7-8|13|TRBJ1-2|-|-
CASSLTAFYGYTF
TGTGCCAGCAGCTTAACGGCCTTCTATGGCTACACCTTC
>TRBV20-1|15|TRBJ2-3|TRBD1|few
CSARFGQGVPDTQYF
TGCAGTGCTAGATTCGGACAGGGGGTCCCAGATACGCAGTATTTT
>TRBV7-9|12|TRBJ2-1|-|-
CASNDGLAKQFF
TGTGCCAGCAACGATGGGCTGGCAAAGCAGTTCTTC
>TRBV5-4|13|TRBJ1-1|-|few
CASSSDMSLEAFF
TGTGCCAGCAGCTCCGACATGAGCCTTGAAGCTTTCTTT
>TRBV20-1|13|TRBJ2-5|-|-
CSAPNGLSETQYF
TGCAGTGCTCCGAACGGACTTTCAGAGACCCAGTACTTC
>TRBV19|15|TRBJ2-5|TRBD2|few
CASSMTSGGRETQYF
TGTGCCAGTAGTATGACTAGCGGGGGGCGGGAGACCCAGTACTTC
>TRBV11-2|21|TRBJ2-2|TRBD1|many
CASSNHRRDRGLSTNTGELFF
TGTGCCAGCAGCAACCACCGTCGGGACAGGGGGCTGAGCACGAACACCGGGGAGCTGTTTTTT
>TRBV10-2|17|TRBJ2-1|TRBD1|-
CASRDLLQGDTYNEQFF
TGCGCCAGCAGAGACCTTTTACAGGGGGACACCTACAATGAGCAGTTCTTC
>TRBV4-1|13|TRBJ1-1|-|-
CASSQELNTEAFF
TGCGCCAGCAGCCAAGAACTTAACACTGAAGCTTTCTTT
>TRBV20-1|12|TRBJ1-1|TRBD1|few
CSGTGRNTEAFF
TGCAGTGGGACAGGGCGAAACACTGAAGCTTTCTTT
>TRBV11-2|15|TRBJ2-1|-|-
CASSLEPGTYNEQFF
TGTGCCAGCAGCTTAGAGCCAGGGACCTACAATGAGCAGTTCTTC
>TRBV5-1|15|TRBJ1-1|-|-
CASSARRTVGTEAFF
TGCGCCAGCAGCGCCCGCCGGACCGTCGGCACTGAAGCTTTCTTT
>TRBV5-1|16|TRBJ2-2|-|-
CASSLGSGTNTGELFF
TGCGCCAGCAGCCTGGGTTCGGGGACGAACACCGGGGAGCTGTTTTTT
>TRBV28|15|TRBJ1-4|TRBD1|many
CASTPSQGMNEKLFF
TGTGCCAGCACTCCCTCACAGGGGATGAACGAAAAACTGTTTTTT
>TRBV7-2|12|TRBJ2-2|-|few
CASSYYTGELFF
TGTGCCAGCAGCTATTACACCGGGGAGCTGTTTTTT
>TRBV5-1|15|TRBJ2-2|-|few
CASSLSPGGGGELFF
TGCGCCAGCAGCTTGTCCCCCGGGGGCGGCGGGGAGCTGTTTTTT
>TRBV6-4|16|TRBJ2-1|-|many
CASSDFSSRSYNEQFF
TGTGCCAGCAGTGATTTTTCTAGTCGCTCCTACAATGAGCAGTTCTTC